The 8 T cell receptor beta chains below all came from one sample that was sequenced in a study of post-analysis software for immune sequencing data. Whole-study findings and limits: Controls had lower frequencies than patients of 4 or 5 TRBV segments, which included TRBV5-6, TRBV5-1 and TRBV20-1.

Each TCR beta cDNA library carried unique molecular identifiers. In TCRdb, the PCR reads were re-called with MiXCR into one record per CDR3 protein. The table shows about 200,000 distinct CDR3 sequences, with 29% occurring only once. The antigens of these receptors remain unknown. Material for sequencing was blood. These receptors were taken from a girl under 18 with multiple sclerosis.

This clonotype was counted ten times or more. CDR3 sequence reads: CASSLALGGGVEQFF. DNA of the CDR3: TGCGCCAGCAGCTTGGCCCTAGGGGGTGGGGTTGAGCAGTTCTTC. The chain combines TRBV5-1 with TRBJ2-1, with D perhaps matching TRBD1 (6 bases). V gave up 0 bases and J gave up 9 bases, with 16 bases separating them. From germline, CDR1 is SGHRS and CDR2 YFSETQ. This CDR3 spans 15 amino acids.

CDR3 nucleotides: TGTGCCACCAGCAGGGGGGCGGGGGGCCGCACAGATACGCAGTATTTT. This sequence encodes CATSRGAGGRTDTQYF. V and J are TRBV15 and TRBJ2-3; 8 positions agree with TRBD2. The CDR3 sequence is 16 residues long. Germline V CDR1 and CDR2: LNHNV, YYDKDF (reference sequence). Trimming at V came to 3 bases and at J to 1 base, leaving 6 bases not matched to a gene.

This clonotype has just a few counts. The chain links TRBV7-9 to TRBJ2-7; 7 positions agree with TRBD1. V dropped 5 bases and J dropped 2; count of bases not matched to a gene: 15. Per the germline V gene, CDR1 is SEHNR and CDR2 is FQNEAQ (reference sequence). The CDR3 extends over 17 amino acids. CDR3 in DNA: TGTGCCAGCAGCAAAACTTTAGGTGCAGGGGGAACCTACGAGCAGTACTTC. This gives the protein CASSKTLGAGGTYEQYF.

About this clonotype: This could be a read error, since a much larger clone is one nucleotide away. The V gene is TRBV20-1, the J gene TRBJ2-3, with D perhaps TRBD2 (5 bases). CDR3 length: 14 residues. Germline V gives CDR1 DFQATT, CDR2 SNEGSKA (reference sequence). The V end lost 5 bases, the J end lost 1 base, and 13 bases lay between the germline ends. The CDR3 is CSAPAVLGTDTQYF. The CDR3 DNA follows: TGCAGTGCTCCAGCGGTTCTGGGCACAGATACGCAGTATTTT.

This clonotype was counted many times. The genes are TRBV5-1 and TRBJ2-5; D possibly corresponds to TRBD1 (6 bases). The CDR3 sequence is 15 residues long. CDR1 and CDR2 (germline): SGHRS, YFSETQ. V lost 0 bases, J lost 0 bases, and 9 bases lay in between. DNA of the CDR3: TGCGCCAGCAGCTTGGCCGGACAGAACCAAGAGACCCAGTACTTC. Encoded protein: CASSLAGQNQETQYF.

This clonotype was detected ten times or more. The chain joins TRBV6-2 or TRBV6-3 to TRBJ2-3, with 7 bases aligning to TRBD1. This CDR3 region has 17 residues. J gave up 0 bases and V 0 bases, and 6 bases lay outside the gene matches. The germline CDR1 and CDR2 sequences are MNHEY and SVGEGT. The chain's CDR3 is CASSYSDRITSTDTQYF. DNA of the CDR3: TGTGCCAGCAGTTACTCGGACAGGATCACGAGCACAGATACGCAGTATTTT.

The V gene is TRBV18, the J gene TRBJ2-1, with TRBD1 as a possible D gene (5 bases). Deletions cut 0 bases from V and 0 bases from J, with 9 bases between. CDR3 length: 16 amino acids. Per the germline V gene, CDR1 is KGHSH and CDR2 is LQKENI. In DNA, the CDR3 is TGTGCCAGCTCACCACCCCCTAGGGGCTCCTACAATGAGCAGTTCTTC. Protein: CASSPPPRGSYNEQFF.

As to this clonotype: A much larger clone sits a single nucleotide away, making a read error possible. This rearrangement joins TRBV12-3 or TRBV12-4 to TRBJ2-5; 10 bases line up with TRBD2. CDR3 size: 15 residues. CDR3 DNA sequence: TGTACCAGCAGTTTAGGTCTAGCGGGAGTCGAGACCCAGTACTTC. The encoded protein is CTSSLGLAGVETQYF.